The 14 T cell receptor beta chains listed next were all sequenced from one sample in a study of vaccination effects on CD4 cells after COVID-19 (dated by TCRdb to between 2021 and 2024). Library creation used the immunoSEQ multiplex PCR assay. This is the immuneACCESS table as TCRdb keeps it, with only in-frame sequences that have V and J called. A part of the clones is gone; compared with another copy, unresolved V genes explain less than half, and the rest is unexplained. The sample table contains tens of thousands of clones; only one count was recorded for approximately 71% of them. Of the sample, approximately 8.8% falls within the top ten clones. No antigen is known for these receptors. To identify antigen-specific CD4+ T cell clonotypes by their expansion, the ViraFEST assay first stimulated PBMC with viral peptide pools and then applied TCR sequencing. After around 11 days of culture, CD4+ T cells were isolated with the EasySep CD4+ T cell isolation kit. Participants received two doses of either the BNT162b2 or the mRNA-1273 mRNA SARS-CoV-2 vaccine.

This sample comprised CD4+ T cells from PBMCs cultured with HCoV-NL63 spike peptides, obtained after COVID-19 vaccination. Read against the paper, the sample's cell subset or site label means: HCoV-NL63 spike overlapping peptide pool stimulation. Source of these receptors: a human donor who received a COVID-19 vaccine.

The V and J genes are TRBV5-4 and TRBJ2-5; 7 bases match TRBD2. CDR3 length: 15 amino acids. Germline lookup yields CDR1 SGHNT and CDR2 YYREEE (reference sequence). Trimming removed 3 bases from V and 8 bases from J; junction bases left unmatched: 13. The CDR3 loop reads CASSSRLAPTGTQYF. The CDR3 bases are TGTGCCAGCAGCTCCCGACTAGCCCCAACTGGAACCCAGTACTTC.

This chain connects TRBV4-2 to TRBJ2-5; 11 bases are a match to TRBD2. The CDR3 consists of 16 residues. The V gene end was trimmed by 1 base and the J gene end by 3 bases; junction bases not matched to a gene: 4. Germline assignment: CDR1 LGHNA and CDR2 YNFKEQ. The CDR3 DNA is TGTGCCAGCAGCCAAGCTTTGGGACTAGCGGAAGAGACCCAGTACTTC. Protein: CASSQALGLAEETQYF.

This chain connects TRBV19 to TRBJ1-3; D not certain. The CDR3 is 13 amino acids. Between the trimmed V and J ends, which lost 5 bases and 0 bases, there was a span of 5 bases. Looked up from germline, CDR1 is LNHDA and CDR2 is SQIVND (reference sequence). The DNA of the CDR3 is TGTGCCAGTAGTGGCTTCTCTGGAAACACCATATATTTT. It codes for CASSGFSGNTIYF. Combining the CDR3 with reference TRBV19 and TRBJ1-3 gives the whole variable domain DGGITQSPKYLFRKEGQNVTLSCEQNLNHDAMYWYRQDPGQGLRLIYYSQIVNDFQKGDIAEGYSVSREKKESFPLTVTSAQKNPTAFYLCASSGFSGNTIYFGEGSWLTVV.

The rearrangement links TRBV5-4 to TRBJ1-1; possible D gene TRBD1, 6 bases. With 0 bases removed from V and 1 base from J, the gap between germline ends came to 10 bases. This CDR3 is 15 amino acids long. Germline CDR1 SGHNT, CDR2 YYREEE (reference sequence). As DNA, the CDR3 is TGTGCCAGCAGCTTGGAAGGGGGGGGGAACACTGAAGCTTTCTTT. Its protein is CASSLEGGGNTEAFF.

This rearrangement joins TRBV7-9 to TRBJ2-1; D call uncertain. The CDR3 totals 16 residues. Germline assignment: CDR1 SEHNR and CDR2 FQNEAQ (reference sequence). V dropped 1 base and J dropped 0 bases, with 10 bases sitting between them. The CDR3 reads CASSLVISSSYNEQFF. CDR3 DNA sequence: TGTGCCAGCAGCTTAGTTATTTCGAGCTCCTACAATGAGCAGTTCTTC.

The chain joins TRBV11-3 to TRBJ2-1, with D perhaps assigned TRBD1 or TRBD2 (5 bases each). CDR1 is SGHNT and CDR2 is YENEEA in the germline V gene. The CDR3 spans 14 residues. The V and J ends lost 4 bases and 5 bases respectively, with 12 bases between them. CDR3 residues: CASSWDGANNEQFF. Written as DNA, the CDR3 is TGTGCCAGCAGCTGGGACGGAGCAAACAATGAGCAGTTCTTC.

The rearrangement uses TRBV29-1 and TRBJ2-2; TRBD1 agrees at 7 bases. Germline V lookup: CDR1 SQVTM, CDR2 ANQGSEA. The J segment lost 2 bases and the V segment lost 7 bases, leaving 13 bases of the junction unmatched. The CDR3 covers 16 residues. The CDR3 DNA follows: TGCAGCGCACTTAGACAGGGTAGGAGTAACACCGGGGAGCTGTTTTTT. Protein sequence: CSALRQGRSNTGELFF.

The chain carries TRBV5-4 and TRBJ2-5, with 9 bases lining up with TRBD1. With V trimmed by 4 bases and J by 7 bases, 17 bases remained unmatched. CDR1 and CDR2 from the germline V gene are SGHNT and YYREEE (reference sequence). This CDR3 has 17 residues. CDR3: CASSRRNPGTGSGTQYF. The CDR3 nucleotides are TGTGCCAGCAGCCGGCGAAACCCCGGGACAGGGAGCGGGACCCAGTACTTC.

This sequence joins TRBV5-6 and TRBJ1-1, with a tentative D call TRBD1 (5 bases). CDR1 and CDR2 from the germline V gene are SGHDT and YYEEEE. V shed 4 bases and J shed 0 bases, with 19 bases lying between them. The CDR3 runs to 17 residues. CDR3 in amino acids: CASSTTGGRSLNTEAFF. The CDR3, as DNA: TGTGCCAGCAGCACAACAGGAGGGAGATCCCTGAACACTGAAGCTTTCTTT.

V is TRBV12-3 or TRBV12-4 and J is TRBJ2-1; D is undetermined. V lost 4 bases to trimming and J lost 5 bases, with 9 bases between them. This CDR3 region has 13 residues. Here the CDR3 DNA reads TGTGCCAGCAGTTACGACACCGACAATGAGCAGTTCTTC. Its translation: CASSYDTDNEQFF.

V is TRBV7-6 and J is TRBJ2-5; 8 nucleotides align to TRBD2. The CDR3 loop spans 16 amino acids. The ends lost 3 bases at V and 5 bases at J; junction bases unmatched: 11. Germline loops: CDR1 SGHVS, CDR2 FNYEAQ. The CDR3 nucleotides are TGTGCCAGCAGCTTTCCGTGGCGGGGGGCCAAGGAGACCCAGTACTTC. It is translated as CASSFPWRGAKETQYF.

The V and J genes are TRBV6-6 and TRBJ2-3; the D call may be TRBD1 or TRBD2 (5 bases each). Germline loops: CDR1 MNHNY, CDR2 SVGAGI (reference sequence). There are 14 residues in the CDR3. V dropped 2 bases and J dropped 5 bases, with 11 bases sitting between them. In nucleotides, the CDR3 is TGTGCCAGCAGTTACGACTCTGGGGGAGATACGCAGTATTTT. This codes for CASSYDSGGDTQYF.

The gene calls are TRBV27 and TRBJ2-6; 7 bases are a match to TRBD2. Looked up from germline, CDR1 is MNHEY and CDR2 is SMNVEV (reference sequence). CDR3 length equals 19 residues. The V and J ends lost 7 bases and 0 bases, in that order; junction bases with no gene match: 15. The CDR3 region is CASNRRGLASSSGANVLTF. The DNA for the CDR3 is TGTGCCAGCAACCGGCGGGGGTTGGCTTCTTCCTCTGGGGCCAACGTCCTGACTTTC.

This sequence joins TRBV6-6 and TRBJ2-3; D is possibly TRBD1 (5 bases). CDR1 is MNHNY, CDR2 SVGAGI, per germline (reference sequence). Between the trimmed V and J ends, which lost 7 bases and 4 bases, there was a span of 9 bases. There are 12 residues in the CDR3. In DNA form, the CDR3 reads TGTGCCAGCACCCAGGGTTCAGATACGCAGTATTTT. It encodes CASTQGSDTQYF.